This T cell receptor beta chain was identified in a study of shared clonotypes between healthy human individuals. Study-level results: A handful of donors showed sharing of around 5.3% of naive CD4 clonotypes. Naive subsets generally had larger estimated richness than memory subsets.

Points on this clone: Its antigen is undetermined.

The CDR3 loop spans 17 amino acids. The V end was cut by 3 bases, the J end by 1 base, with 16 bases between. Looked up from germline, CDR1 is LNHDA and CDR2 is SQIVND (reference sequence). TCRdb keeps only in-frame clones here, not all; method: immunoSEQ multiplex PCR. This sample carries about 2.2 million clones, roughly 93% of them seen once, and the ten largest clones take around 1.8%. CD8 cells classed as naive were CD45RO-negative and positively selected for CCR7, excluding terminally differentiated effector memory CD45RA+ cells. All donors were healthy HIV-negative adults lacking recent acute infections or vaccinations.

This clonotype was obtained from a man younger than 35 in good health. Some clones in this sample may be carry-over from other donors' samples. The chain links TRBV19 to TRBJ2-1, with D maybe TRBD2 (5 bases). The specimen was naive CD8+ T cells from PBMCs. The CDR3 DNA reads TGTGCCAGTAGTATTCAATGGAAGAGCGGTTCCTACAATGAGCAGTTCTTC. Translating gives CASSIQWKSGSYNEQFF. Supplemented by reference TRBV19 and TRBJ2-1, the full variable domain reads DGGITQSPKYLFRKEGQNVTLSCEQNLNHDAMYWYRQDPGQGLRLIYYSQIVNDFQKGDIAEGYSVSREKKESFPLTVTSAQKNPTAFYLCASSIQWKSGSYNEQFFGPGTRLTVL.